Below are 11 T cell receptor beta chains sequenced from a single sample in a study of PD-L1 blockade in urothelial cancer. The method was immunoSEQ multiplex PCR; TCRdb's version includes in-frame clones alone and lacks a portion of them. The top ten clones hold approximately 5% of a sample with tens of thousands of clones, roughly 84% of them seen once. The starting material was PBMCs, obtained around atezolizumab (anti-PD-L1) treatment. These receptors all come from a man between 65 and 85 years old with urothelial cancer.

J is TRBJ1-5 and V is TRBV4-1, with 8 bases that match TRBD1. The germline V gene encodes CDR1 MGHRA and CDR2 YSYEKL. This CDR3 comprises 17 residues. With 6 bases clipped from V and 5 bases from J, the junction kept 15 bases outside the gene matches. CDR3 nucleotide sequence: TGCGCCAGCAGTACCGGGACAGGAGGCCGTCGTGATCAGCCCCAGCATTTT. Its translation is CASSTGTGGRRDQPQHF.

This clone appeared once. The CDR3 coding sequence is TGTGCCAGTAGTATGATCCCGGGACAGGTCCCCTTCTATGGCTACACCTTC. Amino acid sequence: CASSMIPGQVPFYGYTF. The rearrangement joins TRBV19 to TRBJ1-2, with 8 nucleotides matching TRBD1. This CDR3 region has 17 residues. After removal of 3 bases from V and 4 bases from J, the junction contained 13 bases not matched to a gene. Germline CDR1 LNHDA, CDR2 SQIVND (reference sequence).

The chain has TRBV11-3 and TRBJ2-1; 9 nucleotides line up with TRBD2. J was trimmed by 5 bases and V by 0 bases; bases with no gene match: 8. The CDR3 extends over 17 amino acids. Germline V gene sequence: CDR1 SGHNT, CDR2 YENEEA. The CDR3 here is CASSLEVGLAGHNEQFF. CDR3 nucleotides: TGTGCCAGCAGCTTAGAGGTCGGTCTAGCGGGACACAATGAGCAGTTCTTC.

This rearrangement joins TRBV18 to TRBJ2-7, with D possibly being TRBD2 (5 bases). The germline V and J ends were trimmed by 2 bases and 2 bases, with 10 bases remaining between them. The CDR3 loop spans 14 amino acids. In germline, CDR1 is KGHSH, CDR2 LQKENI. The CDR3 DNA is TGTGCCAGCTCACCAGGCCGGGGTACCTACGAGCAGTACTTC. It yields the protein CASSPGRGTYEQYF.

The chain employs TRBV28 and TRBJ2-7, with 8 bases fitting TRBD1. With V trimmed by 7 bases and J by 3 bases, 11 bases remained unmatched. The length of the CDR3 is 15 residues. CDR1 is MDHEN and CDR2 is SYDVKM in the germline V gene. Here the CDR3 reads CASIEGGQEGYEQYF. CDR3 bases: TGTGCCAGCATCGAAGGGGGACAGGAGGGCTACGAGCAGTACTTC.

This clone was picked up one time. V is TRBV11-2 and J is TRBJ2-7, with TRBD2 matching over 7 bases. The length of the CDR3 is 17 residues. Germline CDR1 is SGHAT and CDR2 is FQNNGV. The junction had 9 bases not matched to a gene; V was cut back by 1 base and J by 0 bases. CDR3 coding DNA: TGTGCCAGCAGCTTAGGTTCCCCCGGGACTATCTCCTACGAGCAGTACTTC. Translating it yields CASSLGSPGTISYEQYF. Together with reference TRBV11-2 and TRBJ2-7, the CDR3 gives the full variable domain: EAGVAQSPRYKIIEKRQSVAFWCNPISGHATLYWYQQILGQGPKLLIQFQNNGVVDDSQLPKDRFSAERLKGVDSTLKIQPAKLEDSAVYLCASSLGSPGTISYEQYFGPGTRLTVT.

The rearrangement joins TRBV29-1 to TRBJ1-1, with 9 nucleotides matching TRBD1. CDR1 is SQVTM, CDR2 ANQGSEA, per germline. V dropped 7 bases and J dropped 4; count of bases not matched to a gene: 10. The CDR3 contains 14 residues. The CDR3 bases are TGCAGCGGGGATACAGGGGGCCGGGGCACTGAAGCTTTCTTT. Protein sequence: CSGDTGGRGTEAFF.

This rearrangement joins TRBV6-6 to TRBJ1-1; D ambiguous. V lost 7 bases and J lost 3, with 12 bases in between. Germline V lookup: CDR1 MNHNY, CDR2 SVGAGI (reference sequence). This CDR3 has 13 residues. CDR3 protein: CASIPREDTEAFF. CDR3 nucleotide sequence: TGTGCCAGCATCCCCCGGGAGGACACTGAAGCTTTCTTT.

The chain recombines TRBV7-9 with TRBJ2-7, with D possibly TRBD1 on 5 matching bases. From germline, CDR1 is SEHNR and CDR2 FQNEAQ (reference sequence). V lost 3 bases to trimming and J lost 3 bases, with 6 bases between them. The CDR3 totals 12 residues. CDR3 residues: CASSFQGYEQYF. The CDR3 DNA reads TGTGCCAGCAGCTTTCAGGGCTACGAGCAGTACTTC.

The J gene is TRBJ1-1, the V gene TRBV20-1; D unresolved. This CDR3 has 11 residues. Germline assignment: CDR1 DFQATT and CDR2 SNEGSKA (reference sequence). V gave up 6 bases and J gave up 5 bases, with 10 bases separating them. The CDR3 loop reads CSAEGVTEAFF. Here the CDR3 DNA reads TGCAGTGCGGAGGGTGTAACTGAAGCTTTCTTT.

This chain links TRBV18 with TRBJ2-3, with 8 bases fitting TRBD1. V trimming: 4 bases; J trimming: 2 bases; junction bases outside the gene matches: 2. The germline V gene encodes CDR1 KGHSH and CDR2 LQKENI. The CDR3 sequence is 14 residues long. This CDR3 is CASSRQGPTDTQYF. Here the CDR3 DNA reads TGTGCCAGCTCACGACAGGGGCCCACAGATACGCAGTATTTT.